This passage covers 12 T cell receptor beta chains from one sample sequenced in a study of OX40 agonist ivuxolimab in advanced cancers. Assay used: immunoSEQ multiplex PCR; TCRdb lists only in-frame clones, some missing. The top ten hold 0.4% to 0.55% of the sample, which has 84,000 or so clones, about 90% seen once. The sequencing used CD4+ or CD8+ T cells sorted from blood, collected in a trial of the OX40 agonist ivuxolimab. The receptors here all came from an adult with an advanced solid tumor such as melanoma, head and neck, liver or kidney cancer.

This clone was seen more than once but under ten times. The chain links TRBV19 to TRBJ1-1; unclear D gene. With 5 bases removed from V and 8 bases from J, the gap between germline ends came to 12 bases. Germline CDR1 and CDR2: LNHDA and SQIVND (reference sequence). The CDR3 extends over 12 amino acids. CDR3 residues: CASSPGRMEAFF. The CDR3, as DNA: TGTGCCAGTAGTCCAGGCCGTATGGAAGCTTTCTTT. Drawing the rest from reference TRBV19 and TRBJ1-1, the complete variable domain is DGGITQSPKYLFRKEGQNVTLSCEQNLNHDAMYWYRQDPGQGLRLIYYSQIVNDFQKGDIAEGYSVSREKKESFPLTVTSAQKNPTAFYLCASSPGRMEAFFGQGTRLTVV.

V usage is TRBV11-2 and J usage is TRBJ2-7; 7 positions match TRBD1. V lost 1 base, J lost 2 bases, and 5 bases stayed unmatched. In germline, CDR1 is SGHAT, CDR2 FQNNGV. The CDR3 is made up of 15 amino acids. The CDR3 loop reads CASSLVGTDAYEQYF. The CDR3, as DNA: TGTGCCAGCAGCTTAGTGGGGACAGACGCCTACGAGCAGTACTTC.

This clone was observed a handful of times. This sequence joins TRBV29-1 and TRBJ1-1; no firm D call. This CDR3 spans 12 amino acids. Germline CDR1 is SQVTM and CDR2 is ANQGSEA. CDR3 loop: CRVGSRNTEAFF. Written as DNA, the CDR3 is TGCAGGGTGGGGTCCCGGAACACTGAAGCTTTCTTT.

The chain combines TRBV11-3 with TRBJ2-7, with 11 bases aligning to TRBD1. Germline V gene data show CDR1 as SGHNT and CDR2 as YENEEA. Losses at the gene ends were 8 bases for V and 2 bases for J; bases not matched to a gene: 8. The CDR3 extends over 15 amino acids. Written as DNA, the CDR3 is TGTGCCAGCTCTCGGGCGGGACAGGGGGCCTACGAGCAGTACTTC. It translates to CASSRAGQGAYEQYF. Combining the CDR3 with reference TRBV11-3 and TRBJ2-7 gives the whole variable domain EAGVVQSPRYKIIEKKQPVAFWCNPISGHNTLYWYLQNLGQGPELLIRYENEEAVDDSQLPKDRFSAERLKGVDSTLKIQPAELGDSAVYLCASSRAGQGAYEQYFGPGTRLTVT.

The chain links TRBV6-5 to TRBJ1-1, with D unresolved. V lost 0 bases and J 11 bases, leaving 16 bases between the germline ends. This CDR3 contains 14 residues. Per germline, CDR1 MNHEY and CDR2 SVGAGI. The CDR3 DNA follows: TGTGCCAGCAGTTACTCGACCGACCTACCGGGGGCTTTCTTT. It is translated as CASSYSTDLPGAFF.

The chain recombines TRBV4-3 with TRBJ2-5; TRBD1 is a possible D gene (8 bases). Germline V gene lookup returns CDR1 LGHNA and CDR2 YSLEER. The germline V and J ends were trimmed by 0 bases and 1 base, with 18 bases remaining between them. The CDR3 contains 18 residues. CDR3 sequence: CASSQERAQGGLQETQYF. CDR3 bases: TGCGCCAGCAGCCAAGAAAGGGCACAGGGGGGGCTCCAAGAGACCCAGTACTTC.

This chain links TRBV18 with TRBJ1-3; no clear D. V lost 2 bases and J 2 bases, leaving 10 bases between the germline ends. The CDR3 has 15 amino acids. CDR1 is KGHSH, CDR2 LQKENI, per germline. CDR3 sequence reads: CASSPAASAGNTIYF. The CDR3 region has the DNA TGTGCCAGCTCACCAGCCGCCTCCGCTGGAAACACCATATATTTT.

The chain is built from TRBV30 and TRBJ2-5; weak D call: TRBD1 (6 bases). V was clipped by 0 bases and J by 2 bases, with 10 bases between them. Germline V gene lookup returns CDR1 GTSNPN and CDR2 SVGIG (reference sequence). This CDR3 comprises 14 residues. Here the CDR3 reads CAWSVRGGQETQYF. DNA of the CDR3: TGTGCCTGGAGTGTACGAGGGGGACAAGAGACCCAGTACTTC.

This chain uses TRBV6-1 with TRBJ1-3, with D perhaps TRBD1 (6 bases). The germline V gene has CDR1 MNHNS and CDR2 SASEGT. The CDR3 spans 16 residues. Trimming cost V 2 bases and J 0 bases, with 11 bases left between them. CDR3 bases: TGTGCCAGCAGTGAAAGGGGGGCCAGCTCTGGAAACACCATATATTTT. Translating it yields CASSERGASSGNTIYF.

CDR3 sequence reads: CASSPREVGNEQFF. DNA of the CDR3: TGTGCCAGCAGTCCGCGGGAGGTCGGGAATGAGCAGTTCTTC. The chain uses TRBV21-1 and TRBJ2-1; TRBD2 was called by the table and not checked on the DNA. TRBV21-1 is an annotated pseudogene. The CDR3 is made up of 14 amino acids.

The rearrangement uses TRBV14 and TRBJ1-2, with D hard to call. The ends were cut back, 4 bases at V and 5 bases at J, with 17 bases in the middle. The CDR3 covers 15 residues. Germline V gene sequence: CDR1 SGHDN, CDR2 FVKESK. CDR3 bases: TGTGCCAGCAGCCCGCAAGCATCGGGGTTGTATGGCTACACCTTC. Translated: CASSPQASGLYGYTF.

The chain carries TRBV5-6 and TRBJ2-5; 12 nucleotides line up with TRBD1. The DNA matches TRBJ2-7 better at its end, which makes the J call doubtful. CDR3 size: 15 residues. CDR1 SGHDT and CDR2 YYEEEE come from the germline V gene. In nucleotides, the CDR3 is TGTGCCAGCAGCTTGGGCCGGGACAGGGGGCTCGAGCAGTACTTC. Protein sequence: CASSLGRDRGLEQYF.